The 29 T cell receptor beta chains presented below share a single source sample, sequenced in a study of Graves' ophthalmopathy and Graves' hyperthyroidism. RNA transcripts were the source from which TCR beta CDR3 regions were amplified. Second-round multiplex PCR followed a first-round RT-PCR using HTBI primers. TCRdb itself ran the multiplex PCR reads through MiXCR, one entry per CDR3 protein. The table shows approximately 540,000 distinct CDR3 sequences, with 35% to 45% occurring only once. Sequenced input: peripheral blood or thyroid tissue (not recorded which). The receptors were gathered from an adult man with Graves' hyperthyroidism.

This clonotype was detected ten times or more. The CDR3 nucleotides are TGTGCCAGCATTCGTACAGGGTATGACGAGCAGTACTTC. Translation gives CASIRTGYDEQYF. This chain links TRBV12-3 or TRBV12-4 with TRBJ2-7, with D possibly being TRBD1 (6 bases). The germline V and J ends were trimmed by 7 bases and 5 bases, with 15 bases remaining between them. The CDR3 contains 13 residues.

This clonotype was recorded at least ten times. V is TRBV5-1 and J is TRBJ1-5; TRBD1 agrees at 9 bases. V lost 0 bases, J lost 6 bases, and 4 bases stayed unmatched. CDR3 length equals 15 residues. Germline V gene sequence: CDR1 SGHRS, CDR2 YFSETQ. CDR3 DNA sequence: TGCGCCAGCAGCTTGGACAGGGGGCAAGGTCAGCCCCAGCATTTT. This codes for CASSLDRGQGQPQHF.

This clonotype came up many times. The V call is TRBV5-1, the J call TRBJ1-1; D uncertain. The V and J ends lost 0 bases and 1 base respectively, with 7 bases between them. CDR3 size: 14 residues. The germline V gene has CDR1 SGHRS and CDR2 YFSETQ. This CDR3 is CASSLAPGNTEAFF. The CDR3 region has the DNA TGCGCCAGCAGCTTGGCGCCGGGGAACACTGAAGCTTTCTTT.

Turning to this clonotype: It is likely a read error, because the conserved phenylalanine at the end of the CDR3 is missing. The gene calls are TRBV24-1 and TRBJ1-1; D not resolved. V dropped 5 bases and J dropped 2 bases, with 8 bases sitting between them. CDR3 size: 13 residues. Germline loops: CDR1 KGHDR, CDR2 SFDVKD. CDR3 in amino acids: CATSGVYNTEAFL. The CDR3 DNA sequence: TGTGCCACCAGTGGTGTGTATAACACTGAAGCTTTCCTT.

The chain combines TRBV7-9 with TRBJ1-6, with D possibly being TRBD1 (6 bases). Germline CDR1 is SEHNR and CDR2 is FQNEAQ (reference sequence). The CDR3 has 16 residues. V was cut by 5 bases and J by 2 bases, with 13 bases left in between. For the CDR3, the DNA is TGTGCCAGCAGCCCGGAGGGGGATACCTATAATTCACCCCTCCACTTT. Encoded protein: CASSPEGDTYNSPLHF.

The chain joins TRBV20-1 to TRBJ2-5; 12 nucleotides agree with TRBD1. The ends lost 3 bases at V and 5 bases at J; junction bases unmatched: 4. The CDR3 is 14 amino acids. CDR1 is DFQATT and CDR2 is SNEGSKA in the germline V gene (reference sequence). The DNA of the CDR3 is TGCAGTGCTAGCGGGACAGGGGGCCGGGAGACCCAGTACTTC. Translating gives CSASGTGGRETQYF.

In nucleotides, the CDR3 is TGCAGCGTTGTTTCGGGACAGGGGAACACTGAAGCTTTCTTT. Translation: CSVVSGQGNTEAFF. The V gene is TRBV29-1, the J gene TRBJ1-1, with 9 bases matching TRBD1. J gave up 1 base and V 4 bases, and 4 bases lay outside the gene matches. The CDR3 runs to 14 residues. Per germline, CDR1 SQVTM and CDR2 ANQGSEA.

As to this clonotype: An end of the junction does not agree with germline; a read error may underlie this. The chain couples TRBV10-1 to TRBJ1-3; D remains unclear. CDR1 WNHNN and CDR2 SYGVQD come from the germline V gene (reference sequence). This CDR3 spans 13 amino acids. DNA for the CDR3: TGCGCCAGCAGTGAGAGCTCTGGAAACACCATAAATTTT. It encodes CASSESSGNTINF.

CDR3 sequence: CAISESGGDVSYEQYF. For the CDR3, the DNA is TGTGCCATCAGTGAGTCGGGAGGCGACGTCTCCTACGAGCAGTACTTC. V is TRBV10-3 and J is TRBJ2-7, with TRBD2 as a possible D gene (6 bases). The germline CDR1 and CDR2 sequences are ENHRY and SYGVKD. This CDR3 is built from 16 residues. V lost 0 bases to trimming and J lost 0 bases, with 12 bases between them.

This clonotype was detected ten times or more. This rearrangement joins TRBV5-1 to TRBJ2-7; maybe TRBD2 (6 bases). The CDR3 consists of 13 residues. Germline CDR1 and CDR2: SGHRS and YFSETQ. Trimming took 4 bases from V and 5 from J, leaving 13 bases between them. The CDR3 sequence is CASSLRGSDEQYF. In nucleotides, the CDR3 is TGCGCCAGCAGCCTCCGGGGGTCCGACGAGCAGTACTTC.

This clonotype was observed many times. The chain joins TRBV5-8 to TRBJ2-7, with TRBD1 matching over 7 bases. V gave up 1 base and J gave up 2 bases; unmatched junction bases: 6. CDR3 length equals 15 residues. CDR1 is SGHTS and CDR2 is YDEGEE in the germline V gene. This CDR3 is CASSLNRGSTYEQYF. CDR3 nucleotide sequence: TGTGCCAGCAGCTTGAACAGGGGCTCCACCTACGAGCAGTACTTC.

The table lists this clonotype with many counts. In DNA form, the CDR3 reads TGTGCCAGCAGCTTGGACAGTCTGAACACCATATATTTT. Its protein product is CASSLDSLNTIYF. V gene TRBV5-8 combines with J gene TRBJ1-3; D unclear. CDR1 SGHTS and CDR2 YDEGEE come from the germline V gene. The CDR3 runs to 13 residues. Trimming cost V 0 bases and J 7 bases, with 8 bases left between them. The full variable domain, completed using reference TRBV5-8 and TRBJ1-3, is EAGVTQSPTHLIKTRGQQATLRCSPISGHTSVYWYQQALGLGLQFLLWYDEGEERNRGNFPPRFSGRQFPNYSSELNVNALELEDSALYLCASSLDSLNTIYFGEGSWLTVV.

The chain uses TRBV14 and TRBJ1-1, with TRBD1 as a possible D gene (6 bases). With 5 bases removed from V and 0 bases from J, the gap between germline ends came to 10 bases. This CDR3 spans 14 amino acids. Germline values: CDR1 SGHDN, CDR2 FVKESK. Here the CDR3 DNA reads TGTGCCAGCAGCGACGGACAGTTGAACACTGAAGCTTTCTTT. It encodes CASSDGQLNTEAFF.

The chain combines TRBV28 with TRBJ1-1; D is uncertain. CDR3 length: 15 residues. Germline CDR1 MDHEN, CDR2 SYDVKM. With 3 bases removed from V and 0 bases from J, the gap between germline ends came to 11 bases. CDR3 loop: CASSFLGYMNTEAFF. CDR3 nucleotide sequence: TGTGCCAGCAGTTTCCTAGGGTACATGAACACTGAAGCTTTCTTT.

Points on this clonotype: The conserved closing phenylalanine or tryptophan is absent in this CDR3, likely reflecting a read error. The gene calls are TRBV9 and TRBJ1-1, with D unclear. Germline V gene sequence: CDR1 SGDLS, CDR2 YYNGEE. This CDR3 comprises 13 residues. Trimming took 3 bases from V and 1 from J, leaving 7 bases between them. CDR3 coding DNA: TGTGCCAGCAGCGGGCCGAGGAACACTGAAGCTTTCTCT. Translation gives CASSGPRNTEAFS.

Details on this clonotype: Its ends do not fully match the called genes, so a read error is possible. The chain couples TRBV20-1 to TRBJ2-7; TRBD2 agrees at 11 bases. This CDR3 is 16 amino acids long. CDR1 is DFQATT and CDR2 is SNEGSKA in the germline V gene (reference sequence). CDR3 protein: CSATGGLAGGHYELYF. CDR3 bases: TGCAGTGCTACGGGTGGGTTAGCGGGAGGGCACTACGAGCTGTACTTC.

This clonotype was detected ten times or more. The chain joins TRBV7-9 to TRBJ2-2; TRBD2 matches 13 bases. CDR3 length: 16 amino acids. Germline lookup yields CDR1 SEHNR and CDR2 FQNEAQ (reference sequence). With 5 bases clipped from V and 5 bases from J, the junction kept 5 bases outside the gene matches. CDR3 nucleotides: TGTGCCAGCAGCCAAGGACTAGCGGGAGAAACCGGGGAGCTGTTTTTT. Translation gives CASSQGLAGETGELFF.

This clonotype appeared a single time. DNA for the CDR3: TGTGCCAGCAGCGGACTAGCGGGAGGCCAGCCCCAGCATTTT. Amino acids: CASSGLAGGQPQHF. The rearrangement joins TRBV2 to TRBJ1-5; D is unresolved. V lost 6 bases and J lost 7, with 16 bases in between. The length of the CDR3 is 14 residues. Germline CDR1 reads SNHLY; CDR2 reads FYNNEI. Variable domain in full (rest from reference TRBV2 and TRBJ1-5): EPEVTQTPSHQVTQMGQEVILRCVPISNHLYFYWYRQILGQKVEFLVSFYNNEISEKSEIFDDQFSVERPDGSNFTLKIRSTKLEDSAMYFCASSGLAGGQPQHFGDGTRLSIL.

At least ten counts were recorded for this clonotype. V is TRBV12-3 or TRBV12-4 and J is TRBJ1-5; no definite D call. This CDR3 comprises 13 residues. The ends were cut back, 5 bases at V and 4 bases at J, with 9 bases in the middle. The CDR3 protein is CASSRQENQPQHF. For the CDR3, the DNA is TGTGCCAGCAGTCGCCAGGAGAATCAGCCCCAGCATTTT.

CDR3 nucleotide sequence: TGTGCCAGCAGTTACTCTCCGGGACAGTGGACAGAGACCCAGTACTTC. This codes for CASSYSPGQWTETQYF. The rearrangement links TRBV6-6 to TRBJ2-5, with 7 bases matching TRBD1. Trimming cost V 0 bases and J 4 bases; bases outside gene matches: 8. The CDR3 totals 16 residues. The V gene's germline CDR1 is MNHNY and CDR2 SVGAGI (reference sequence).

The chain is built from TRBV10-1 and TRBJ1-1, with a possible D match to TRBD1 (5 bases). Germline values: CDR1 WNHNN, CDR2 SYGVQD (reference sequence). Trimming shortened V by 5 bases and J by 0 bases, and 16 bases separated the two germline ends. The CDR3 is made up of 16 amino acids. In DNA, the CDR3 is TGCGCCAGCAGTATAGACCCGGGACCGGTGAACACTGAAGCTTTCTTT. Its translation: CASSIDPGPVNTEAFF.

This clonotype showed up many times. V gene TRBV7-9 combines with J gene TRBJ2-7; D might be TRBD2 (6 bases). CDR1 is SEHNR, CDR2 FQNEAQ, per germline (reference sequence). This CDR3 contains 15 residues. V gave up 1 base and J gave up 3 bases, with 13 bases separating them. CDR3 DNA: TGTGCCAGCAGCTTAGGAGGGAGGACCCGCTACGAGCAGTACTTC. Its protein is CASSLGGRTRYEQYF.

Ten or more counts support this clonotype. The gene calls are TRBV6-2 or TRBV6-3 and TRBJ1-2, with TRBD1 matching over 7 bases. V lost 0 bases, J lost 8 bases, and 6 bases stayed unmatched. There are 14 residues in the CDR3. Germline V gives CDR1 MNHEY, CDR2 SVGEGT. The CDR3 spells CASSYSTGLRGYTF. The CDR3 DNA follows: TGTGCCAGCAGTTACTCGACAGGGTTAAGAGGCTACACCTTC.

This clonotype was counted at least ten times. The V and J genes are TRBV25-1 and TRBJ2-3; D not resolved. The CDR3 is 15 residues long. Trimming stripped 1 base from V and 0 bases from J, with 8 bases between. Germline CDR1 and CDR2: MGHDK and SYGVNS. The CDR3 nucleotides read TGTGCCAGCAGTGAATGGGTAGGCAGCACAGATACGCAGTATTTT. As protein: CASSEWVGSTDTQYF.

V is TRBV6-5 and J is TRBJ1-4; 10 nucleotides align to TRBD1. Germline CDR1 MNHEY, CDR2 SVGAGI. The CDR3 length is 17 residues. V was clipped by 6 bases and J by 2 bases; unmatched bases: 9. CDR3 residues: CASRDRGLRGTNEKLFF. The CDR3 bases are TGTGCCAGCAGAGACAGGGGGCTCCGTGGGACTAATGAAAAACTGTTTTTT.

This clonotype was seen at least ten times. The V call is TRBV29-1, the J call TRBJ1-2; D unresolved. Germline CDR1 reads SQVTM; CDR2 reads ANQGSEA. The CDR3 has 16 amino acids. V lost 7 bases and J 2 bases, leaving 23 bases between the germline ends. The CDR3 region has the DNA TGCAGCGAAGGGTCCAATCCGATACCGAAAAACTATGGCTACACCTTC. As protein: CSEGSNPIPKNYGYTF.

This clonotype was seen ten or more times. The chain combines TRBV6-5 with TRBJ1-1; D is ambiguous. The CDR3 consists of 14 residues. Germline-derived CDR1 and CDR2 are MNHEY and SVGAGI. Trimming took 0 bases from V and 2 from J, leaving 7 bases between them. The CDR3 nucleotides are TGTGCCAGCAGTTACTCTCGTTCTAACACTGAAGCTTTCTTT. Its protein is CASSYSRSNTEAFF.

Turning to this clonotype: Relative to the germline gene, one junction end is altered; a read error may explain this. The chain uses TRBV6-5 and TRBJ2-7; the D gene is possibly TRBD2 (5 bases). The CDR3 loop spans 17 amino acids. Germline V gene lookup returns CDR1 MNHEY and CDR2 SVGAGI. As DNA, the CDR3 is TGTGCCAGCAGTACGGCGGGCCTCAGCGAAAAGGGTTACGAGCGGTACTTC. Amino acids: CASSTAGLSEKGYERYF.

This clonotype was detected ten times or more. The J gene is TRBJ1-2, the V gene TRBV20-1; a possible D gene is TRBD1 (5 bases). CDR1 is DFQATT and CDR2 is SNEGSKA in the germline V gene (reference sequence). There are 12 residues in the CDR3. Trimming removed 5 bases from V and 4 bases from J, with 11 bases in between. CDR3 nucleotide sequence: TGCAGTGCTCGACAGTCCTCCTATGGCTACACCTTC. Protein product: CSARQSSYGYTF.